Below, one TCR beta chain is given with its context. Its antigen remains unknown. With a J-beta primer mix and a sample-barcoded 5' primer, a second PCR ran about 7 to 11 cycles. One entry per CDR3 protein, called by TCRdb with MiXCR from the 5' RACE reads. This sample has roughly 800,000 distinct CDR3 sequences; nearly 60% occur once, and the top ten carry about 20%. These data come from a study of blood T cells in healthy people across ages. Germline V CDR1 and CDR2: ENHRY, SYGVKD. The CDR3 length is 14 residues. The V end lost 7 bases, the J end lost 5 bases, and 17 bases lay between the germline ends. Study findings and constraints: Shifts in expanded clonotypes may have been confounded by donor CMV status, which was unknown.

This TCR came from a young man in good health. Sequenced: blood. The V gene is TRBV10-3, the J gene TRBJ2-5, with D perhaps being TRBD1 or TRBD2 (5 bases each). As DNA, the CDR3 is TGTGCCATCAATGATATTGGGGGTGGTGAGACCCAGTACTTC. Protein sequence: CAINDIGGGETQYF.